This T cell receptor (beta chain) appears in the sequencing data of a study of blood T cell repertoires in COVID-19. Study-wide background: Samples of COVID-19 (acute and convalescent) were obtained from the United States, Italy and Spain. Nucleic acid was either cDNA or gDNA, and it came from T cells, B-cell-depleted T cells, or PBMCs.

Per the study methods: How many nucleated cells were present was estimated from reference gene primer amplification. The table came from immunoSEQ multiplex PCR; TCRdb's copy has only in-frame clones and leaves some out. V and J calls and clone size come straight from that table; D and trimming were deduced from the DNA. This sample yields 250,000 to 350,000 clones, of which about 88% are seen a single time; over 10% belongs to the top ten. Enrollment of patients from Seattle took place during active infection, with longitudinal follow-up. Germline loops: CDR1 MNHEY, CDR2 SVGAGI. The CDR3 is made up of 15 amino acids. V trimming: 8 bases; J trimming: 5 bases; junction bases outside the gene matches: 9.

This TCR was sampled from a woman aged 70-85 years with COVID-19, enrolled during active disease. Sequencing was performed on peripheral blood. J is TRBJ2-2 and V is TRBV6-5; 9 nucleotides match TRBD1. The CDR3 protein is CASYKTGGETGELFF. CDR3 DNA: TGTGCCAGCTACAAGACAGGGGGTGAAACCGGGGAGCTGTTTTTT.